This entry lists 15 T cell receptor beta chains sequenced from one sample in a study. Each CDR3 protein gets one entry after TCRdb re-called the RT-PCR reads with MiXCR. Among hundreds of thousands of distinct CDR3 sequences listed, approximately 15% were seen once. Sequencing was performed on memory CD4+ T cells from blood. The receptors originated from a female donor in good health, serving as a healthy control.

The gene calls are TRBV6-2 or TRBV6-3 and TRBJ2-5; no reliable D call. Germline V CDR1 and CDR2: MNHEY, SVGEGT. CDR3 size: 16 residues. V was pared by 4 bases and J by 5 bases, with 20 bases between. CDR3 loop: CASSLDSPRLLETQYF. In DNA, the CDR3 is TGTGCCAGCAGTTTAGACTCCCCAAGGCTTCTCGAGACCCAGTACTTC.

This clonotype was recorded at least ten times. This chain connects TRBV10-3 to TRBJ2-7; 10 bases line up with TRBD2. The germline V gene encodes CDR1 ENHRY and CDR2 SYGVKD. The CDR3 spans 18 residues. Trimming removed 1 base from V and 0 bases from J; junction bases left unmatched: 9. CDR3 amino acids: CAISELVLAGLNSYEQYF. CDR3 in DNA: TGTGCCATCAGTGAGTTAGTACTAGCGGGACTTAACTCCTACGAGCAGTACTTC.

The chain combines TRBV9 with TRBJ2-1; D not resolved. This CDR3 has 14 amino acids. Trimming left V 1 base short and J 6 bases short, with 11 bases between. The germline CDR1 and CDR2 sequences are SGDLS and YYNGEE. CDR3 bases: TGTGCCAGCAGCGTAACACCGGGCGTCAATGAGCAGTTCTTC. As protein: CASSVTPGVNEQFF.

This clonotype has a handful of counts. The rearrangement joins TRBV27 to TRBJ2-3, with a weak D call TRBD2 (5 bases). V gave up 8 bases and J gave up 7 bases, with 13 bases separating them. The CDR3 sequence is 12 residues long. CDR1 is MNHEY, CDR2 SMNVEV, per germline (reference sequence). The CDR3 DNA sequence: TGTGCCAGCTCAGTTTACGGGAATACGCAGTATTTT. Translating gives CASSVYGNTQYF.

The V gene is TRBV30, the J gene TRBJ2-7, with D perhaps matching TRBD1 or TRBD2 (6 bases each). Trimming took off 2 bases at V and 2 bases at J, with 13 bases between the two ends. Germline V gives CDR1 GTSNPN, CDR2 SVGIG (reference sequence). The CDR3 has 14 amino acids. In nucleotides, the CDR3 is TGTGCCTGGAGTCGCGGGACACTAGCCTACGAGCAGTACTTC. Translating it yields CAWSRGTLAYEQYF.

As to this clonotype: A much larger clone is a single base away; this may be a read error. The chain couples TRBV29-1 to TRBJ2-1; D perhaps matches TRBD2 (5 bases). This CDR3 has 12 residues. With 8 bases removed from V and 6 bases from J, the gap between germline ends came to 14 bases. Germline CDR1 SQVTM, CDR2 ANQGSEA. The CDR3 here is CSTKREINEQFF. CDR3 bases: TGCAGCACCAAAAGGGAGATCAATGAGCAGTTCTTC.

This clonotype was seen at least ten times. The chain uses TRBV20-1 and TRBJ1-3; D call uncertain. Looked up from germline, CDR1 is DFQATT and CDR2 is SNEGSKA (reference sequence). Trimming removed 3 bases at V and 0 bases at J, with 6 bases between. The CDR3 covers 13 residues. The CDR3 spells CSARRGSGNTIYF. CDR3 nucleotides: TGCAGTGCTAGGCGGGGCTCTGGAAACACCATATATTTT.

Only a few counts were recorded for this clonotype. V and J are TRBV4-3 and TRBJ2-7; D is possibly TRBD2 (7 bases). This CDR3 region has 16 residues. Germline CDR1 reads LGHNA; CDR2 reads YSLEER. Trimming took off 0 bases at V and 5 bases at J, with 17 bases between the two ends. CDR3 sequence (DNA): TGCGCCAGCAGCCAAGAATTCGGGGGGCCGCTACACGAGCAGTACTTC. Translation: CASSQEFGGPLHEQYF.

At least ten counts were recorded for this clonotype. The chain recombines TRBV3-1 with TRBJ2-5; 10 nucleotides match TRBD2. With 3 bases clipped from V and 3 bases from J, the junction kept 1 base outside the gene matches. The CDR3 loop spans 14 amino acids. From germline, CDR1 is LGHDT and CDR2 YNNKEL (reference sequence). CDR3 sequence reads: CASSHGLAEETQYF. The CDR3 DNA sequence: TGTGCCAGCAGCCACGGACTAGCGGAAGAGACCCAGTACTTC.

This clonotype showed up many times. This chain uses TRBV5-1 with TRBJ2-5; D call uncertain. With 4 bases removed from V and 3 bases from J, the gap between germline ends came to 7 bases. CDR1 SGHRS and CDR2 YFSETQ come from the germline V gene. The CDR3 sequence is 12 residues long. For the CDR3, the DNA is TGCGCCAGCAGCATGACCGAAGAGACCCAGTACTTC. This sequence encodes CASSMTEETQYF.

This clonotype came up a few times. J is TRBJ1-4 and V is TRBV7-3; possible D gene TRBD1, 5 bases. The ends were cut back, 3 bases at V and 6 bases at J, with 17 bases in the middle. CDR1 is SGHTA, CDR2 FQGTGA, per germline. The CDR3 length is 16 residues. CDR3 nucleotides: TGTGCCAGCAGCTTTTTCGGTGGGGGTCGTGATGAAAAACTGTTTTTT. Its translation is CASSFFGGGRDEKLFF.

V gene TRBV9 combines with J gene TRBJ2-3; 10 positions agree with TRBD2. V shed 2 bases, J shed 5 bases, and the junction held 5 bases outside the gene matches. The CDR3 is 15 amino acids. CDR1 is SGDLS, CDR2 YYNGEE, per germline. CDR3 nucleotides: TGTGCCAGCAGCGTTGGGCTAGCGGGAGTAGATACGCAGTATTTT. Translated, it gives CASSVGLAGVDTQYF.

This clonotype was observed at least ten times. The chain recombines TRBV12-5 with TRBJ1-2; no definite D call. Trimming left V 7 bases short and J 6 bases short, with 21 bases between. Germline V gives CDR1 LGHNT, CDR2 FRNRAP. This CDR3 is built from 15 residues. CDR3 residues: CASALSGTGLHGYTF. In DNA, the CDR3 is TGTGCTAGTGCCCTGTCTGGCACCGGGCTCCATGGCTACACCTTC.

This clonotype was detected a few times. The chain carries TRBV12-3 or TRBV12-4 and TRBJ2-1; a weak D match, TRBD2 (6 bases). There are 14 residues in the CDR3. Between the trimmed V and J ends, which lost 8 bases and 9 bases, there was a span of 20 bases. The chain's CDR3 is CASGGAPRGGEQFF. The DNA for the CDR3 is TGTGCCAGCGGAGGGGCGCCACGAGGAGGTGAGCAGTTCTTC.

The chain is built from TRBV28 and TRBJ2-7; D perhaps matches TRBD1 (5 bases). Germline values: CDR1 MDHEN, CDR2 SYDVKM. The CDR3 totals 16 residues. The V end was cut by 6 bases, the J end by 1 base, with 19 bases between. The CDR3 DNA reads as TGTGCCAGCAGCAACCTTCCAGGGCAAAGTTCCTACGAGCAGTACTTC. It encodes CASSNLPGQSSYEQYF.